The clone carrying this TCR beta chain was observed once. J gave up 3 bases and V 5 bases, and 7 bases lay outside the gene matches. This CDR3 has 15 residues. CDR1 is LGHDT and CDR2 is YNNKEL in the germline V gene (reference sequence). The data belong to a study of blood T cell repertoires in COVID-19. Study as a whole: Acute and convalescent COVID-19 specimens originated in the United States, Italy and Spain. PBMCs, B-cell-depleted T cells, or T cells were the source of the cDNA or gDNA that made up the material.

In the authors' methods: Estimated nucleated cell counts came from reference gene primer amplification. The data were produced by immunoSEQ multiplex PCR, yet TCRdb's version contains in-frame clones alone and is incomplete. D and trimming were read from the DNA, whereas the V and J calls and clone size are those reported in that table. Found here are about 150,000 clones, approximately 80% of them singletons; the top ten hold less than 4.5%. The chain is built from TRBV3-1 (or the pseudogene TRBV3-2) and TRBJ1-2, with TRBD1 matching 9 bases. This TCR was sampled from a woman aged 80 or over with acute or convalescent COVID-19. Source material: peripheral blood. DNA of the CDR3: TGTGCCAGCAGCGGACCGGGACAGGGACACTATGGCTACACCTTC. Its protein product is CASSGPGQGHYGYTF.